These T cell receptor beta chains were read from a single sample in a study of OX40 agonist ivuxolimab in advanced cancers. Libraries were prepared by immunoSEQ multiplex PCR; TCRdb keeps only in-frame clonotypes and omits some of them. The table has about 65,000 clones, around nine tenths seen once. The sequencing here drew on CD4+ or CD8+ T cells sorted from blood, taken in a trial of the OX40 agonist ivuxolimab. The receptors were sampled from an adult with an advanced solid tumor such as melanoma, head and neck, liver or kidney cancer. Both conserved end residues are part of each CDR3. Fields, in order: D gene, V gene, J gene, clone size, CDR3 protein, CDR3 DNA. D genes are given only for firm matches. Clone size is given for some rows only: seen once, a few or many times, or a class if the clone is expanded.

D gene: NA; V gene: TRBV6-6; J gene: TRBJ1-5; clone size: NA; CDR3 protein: CASSYSTRNQPQHF; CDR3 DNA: TGTGCCAGCAGTTACTCGACCCGCAATCAGCCCCAGCATTTT
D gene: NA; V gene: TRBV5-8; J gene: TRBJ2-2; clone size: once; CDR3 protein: CASSLGVGPANTGELFF; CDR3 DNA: TGTGCCAGCAGCTTGGGAGTCGGTCCCGCGAACACCGGGGAGCTGTTTTTT
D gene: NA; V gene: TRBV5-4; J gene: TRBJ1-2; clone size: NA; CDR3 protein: CASSPEHNYGYTF; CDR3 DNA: TGTGCCAGCAGCCCCGAGCACAACTATGGCTACACCTTC
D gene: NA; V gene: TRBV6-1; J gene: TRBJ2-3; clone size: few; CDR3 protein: CASSEGVGVRTDTQYF; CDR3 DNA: TGTGCCAGCAGTGAAGGGGTGGGGGTTAGGACAGATACGCAGTATTTT
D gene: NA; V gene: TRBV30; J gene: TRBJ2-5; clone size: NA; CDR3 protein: CAWSVKGGETQYF; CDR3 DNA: TGTGCCTGGAGTGTGAAAGGGGGGGAGACCCAGTACTTC
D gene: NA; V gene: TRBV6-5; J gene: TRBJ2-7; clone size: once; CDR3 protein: CASTPGDNKAYEQYF; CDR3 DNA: TGTGCCAGCACCCCAGGGGATAACAAGGCCTACGAGCAGTACTTC
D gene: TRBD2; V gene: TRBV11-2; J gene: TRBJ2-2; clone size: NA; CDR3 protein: CASSKLGGSYTGELFF; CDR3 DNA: TGTGCCAGCAGCAAATTGGGGGGGTCCTATACCGGGGAGCTGTTTTTT
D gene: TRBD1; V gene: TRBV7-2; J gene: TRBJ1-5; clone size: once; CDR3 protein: CASSLGSAYRGRRNQPQHF; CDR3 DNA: TGTGCCAGCAGCTTGGGTTCTGCATACAGGGGGAGACGCAATCAGCCCCAGCATTTT
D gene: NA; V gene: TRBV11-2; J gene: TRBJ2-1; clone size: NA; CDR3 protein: CASRPPDRSYNEQFF; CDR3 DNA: TGTGCCTCACGCCCCCCGGACCGCTCCTACAATGAGCAGTTCTTC
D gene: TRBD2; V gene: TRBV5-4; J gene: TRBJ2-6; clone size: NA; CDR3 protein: CASSLRVAGGPGANVLTF; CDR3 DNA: TGTGCCAGCAGCTTGCGGGTAGCGGGGGGGCCAGGGGCCAACGTCCTGACTTTC
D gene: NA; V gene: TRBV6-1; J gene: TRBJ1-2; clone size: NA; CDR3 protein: CASSETLNNYGYTF; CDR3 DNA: TGTGCCAGCAGTGAGACACTTAACAACTATGGCTACACCTTC
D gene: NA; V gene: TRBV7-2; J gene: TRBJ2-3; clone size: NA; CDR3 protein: CASSPLNGGITDTQYF; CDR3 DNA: TGTGCCAGCAGCCCATTGAACGGGGGAATAACAGATACGCAGTATTTT
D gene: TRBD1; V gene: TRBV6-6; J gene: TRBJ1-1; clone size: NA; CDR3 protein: CASRATGVPEAFF; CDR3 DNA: TGTGCCAGCAGAGCCACAGGGGTGCCTGAAGCTTTCTTT
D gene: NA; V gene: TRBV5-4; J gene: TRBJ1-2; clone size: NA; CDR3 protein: CASSSGGEYGYTF; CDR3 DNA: TGTGCCAGCAGCTCGGGGGGAGAGTATGGCTACACCTTC
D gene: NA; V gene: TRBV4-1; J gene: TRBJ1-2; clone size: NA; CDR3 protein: CASSQFTRGPKYSNYGYTF; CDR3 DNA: TGCGCCAGCAGCCAATTTACTCGGGGCCCGAAATACTCTAACTATGGCTACACCTTC
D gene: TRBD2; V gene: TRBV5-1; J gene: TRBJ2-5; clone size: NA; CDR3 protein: CASSPRSSGGLETQYF; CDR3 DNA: TGCGCCAGCAGCCCCCGGAGTAGCGGGGGGTTGGAGACCCAGTACTTC
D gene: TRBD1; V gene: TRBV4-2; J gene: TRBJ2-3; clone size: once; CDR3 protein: CASSQDGDRTDTQYF; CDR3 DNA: TGTGCCAGCAGCCAAGATGGGGACAGGACAGATACGCAGTATTTT
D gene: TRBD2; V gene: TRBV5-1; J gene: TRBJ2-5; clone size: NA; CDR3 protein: CASSLGWTSGGIQETQYF; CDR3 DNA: TGCGCCAGCAGCTTGGGTTGGACTAGCGGGGGGATTCAAGAGACCCAGTACTTC
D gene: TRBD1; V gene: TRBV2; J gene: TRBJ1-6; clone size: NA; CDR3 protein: CASRGTGNPPLHF; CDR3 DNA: TGTGCCAGCAGGGGGACAGGGAACCCACCCCTCCACTTT
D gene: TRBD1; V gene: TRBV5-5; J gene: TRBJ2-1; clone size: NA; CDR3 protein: CASSFLTGLGSEQFF; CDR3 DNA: TGTGCCAGCAGCTTCCTGACAGGGCTCGGAAGTGAGCAGTTCTTC
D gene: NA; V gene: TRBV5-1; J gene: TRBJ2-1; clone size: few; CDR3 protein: CASSSGQDPGEQFF; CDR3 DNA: TGCGCCAGCAGCTCCGGGCAGGACCCCGGAGAGCAGTTCTTC
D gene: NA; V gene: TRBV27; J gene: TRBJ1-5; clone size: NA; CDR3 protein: CASSLGRGDQPQHF; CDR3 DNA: TGTGCCAGCAGTCTTGGACGGGGGGATCAGCCCCAGCATTTT
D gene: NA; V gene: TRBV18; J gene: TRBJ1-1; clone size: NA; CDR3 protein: CASSPQGLMNTEAFF; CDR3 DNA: TGTGCCAGCTCACCGCAAGGGCTCATGAACACTGAAGCTTTCTTT
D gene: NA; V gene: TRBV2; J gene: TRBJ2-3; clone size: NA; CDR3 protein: CASMEVGGSTDTQYF; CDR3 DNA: TGTGCCAGCATGGAGGTGGGGGGCAGCACAGATACGCAGTATTTT
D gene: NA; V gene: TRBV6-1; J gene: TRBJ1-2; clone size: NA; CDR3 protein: CASSEAGRAYGYTF; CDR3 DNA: TGTGCCAGCAGTGAAGCAGGGAGAGCCTATGGCTACACCTTC
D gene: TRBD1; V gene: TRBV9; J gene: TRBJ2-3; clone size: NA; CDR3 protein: CASSPGQGADTQYF; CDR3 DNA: TGTGCCAGCAGCCCGGGACAGGGGGCAGATACGCAGTATTTT
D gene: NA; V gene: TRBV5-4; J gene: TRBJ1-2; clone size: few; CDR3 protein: CASSLVAGEGYGYTF; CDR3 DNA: TGTGCCAGCAGCTTGGTTGCCGGGGAGGGCTATGGCTACACCTTC
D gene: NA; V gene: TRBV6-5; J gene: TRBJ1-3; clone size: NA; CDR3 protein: CASSYAPADGNTIYF; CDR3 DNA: TGTGCCAGCAGTTACGCCCCAGCTGATGGAAACACCATATATTTT
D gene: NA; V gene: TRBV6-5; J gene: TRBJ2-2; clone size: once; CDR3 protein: CASRGSVIGELFF; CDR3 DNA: TGTGCCAGCAGGGGCTCGGTCATAGGGGAGCTGTTTTTT
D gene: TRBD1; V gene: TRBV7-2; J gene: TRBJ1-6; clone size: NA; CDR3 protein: CASSLGQRGTNSPLHF; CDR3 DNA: TGTGCCAGCAGCTTGGGACAGAGAGGGACGAATTCACCCCTCCACTTT
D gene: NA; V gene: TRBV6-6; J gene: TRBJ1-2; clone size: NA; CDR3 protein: CASSYSIESGYTF; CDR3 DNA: TGTGCCAGCAGTTACTCGATTGAGTCTGGCTACACCTTC
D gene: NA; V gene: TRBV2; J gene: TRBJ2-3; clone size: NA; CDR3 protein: CASSVEADTQYF; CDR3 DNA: TGTGCCAGCAGTGTCGAGGCGGATACGCAGTATTTT
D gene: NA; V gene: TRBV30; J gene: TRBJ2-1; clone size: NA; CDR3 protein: CAWSTGRRLMNEQFF; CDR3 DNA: TGTGCCTGGAGCACGGGGAGGCGATTAATGAATGAGCAGTTCTTC
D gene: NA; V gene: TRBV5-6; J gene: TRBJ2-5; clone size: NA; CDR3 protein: CASSFGDLKETQYF; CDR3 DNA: TGTGCCAGCAGCTTCGGGGACTTAAAGGAGACCCAGTACTTC
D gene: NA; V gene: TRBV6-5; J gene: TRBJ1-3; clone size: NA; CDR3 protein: CASRTGATGNTIYF; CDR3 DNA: TGTGCCAGCAGGACGGGGGCTACTGGAAACACCATATATTTT
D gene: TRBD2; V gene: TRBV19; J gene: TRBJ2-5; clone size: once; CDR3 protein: CASSSRLAGGPETQYF; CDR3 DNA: TGTGCCAGTAGTTCAAGACTAGCGGGGGGGCCAGAGACCCAGTACTTC
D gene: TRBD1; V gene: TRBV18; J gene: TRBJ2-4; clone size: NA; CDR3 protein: CASSRLWTGVVLGKNIQYF; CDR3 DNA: TGTGCCAGCTCCCGCTTGTGGACAGGGGTCGTATTGGGCAAAAACATTCAGTACTTC
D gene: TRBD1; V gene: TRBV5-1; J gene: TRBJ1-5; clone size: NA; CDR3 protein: CASSLGDRPNQPQHF; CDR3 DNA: TGCGCCAGCAGCTTGGGGGACAGACCAAATCAGCCCCAGCATTTT
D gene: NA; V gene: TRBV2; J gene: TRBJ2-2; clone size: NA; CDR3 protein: CASSEALVGWDTGELFF; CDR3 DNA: TGTGCCAGCAGTGAAGCGCTAGTGGGCTGGGACACCGGGGAGCTGTTTTTT
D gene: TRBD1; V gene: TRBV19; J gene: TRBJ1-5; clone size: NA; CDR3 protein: CASSTGTGFNQPQHF; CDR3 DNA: TGTGCCAGTAGTACCGGGACAGGCTTTAATCAGCCCCAGCATTTT
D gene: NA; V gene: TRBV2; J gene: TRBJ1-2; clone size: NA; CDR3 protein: CASKEDGPRNYGYTF; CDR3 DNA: TGTGCCAGCAAGGAGGACGGGCCGCGAAACTATGGCTACACCTTC
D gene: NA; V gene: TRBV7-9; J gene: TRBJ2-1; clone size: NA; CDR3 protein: CASSLGRRRGSSYNEQFF; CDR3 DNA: TGTGCCAGCAGCTTAGGCCGACGCCGGGGGAGCTCCTACAATGAGCAGTTCTTC
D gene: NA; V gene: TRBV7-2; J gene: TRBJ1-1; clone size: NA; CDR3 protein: CASRYGRQTNTEAFF; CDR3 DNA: TGTGCCAGCAGGTACGGGCGACAGACGAACACTGAAGCTTTCTTT
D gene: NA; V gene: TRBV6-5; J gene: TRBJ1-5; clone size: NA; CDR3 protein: CASSLSGRSNQPQHF; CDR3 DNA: TGTGCCAGCAGTTTATCAGGGAGAAGTAATCAGCCCCAGCATTTT
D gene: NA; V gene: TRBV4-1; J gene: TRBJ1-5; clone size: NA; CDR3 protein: CASSQGQGSNQPQHF; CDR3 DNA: TGCGCCAGCAGCCAAGGGCAGGGAAGCAATCAGCCCCAGCATTTT
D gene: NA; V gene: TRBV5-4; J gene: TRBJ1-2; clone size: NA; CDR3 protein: CASSSRTVADGYTF; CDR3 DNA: TGTGCCAGCAGCAGCAGGACAGTCGCGGATGGCTACACCTTC
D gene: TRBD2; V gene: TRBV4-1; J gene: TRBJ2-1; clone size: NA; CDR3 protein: CASSQVGGSYNEQFF; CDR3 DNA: TGCGCCAGCAGCCAAGTGGGGGGGTCCTACAATGAGCAGTTCTTC
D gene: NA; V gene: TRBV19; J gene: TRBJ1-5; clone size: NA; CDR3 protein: CASSGVGNQPQHF; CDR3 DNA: TGTGCCAGTAGTGGGGTAGGTAATCAGCCCCAGCATTTT
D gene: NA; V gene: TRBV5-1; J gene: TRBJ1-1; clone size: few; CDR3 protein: CASSLDGDTEAFF; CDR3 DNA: TGCGCCAGCAGCTTGGATGGGGACACTGAAGCTTTCTTT
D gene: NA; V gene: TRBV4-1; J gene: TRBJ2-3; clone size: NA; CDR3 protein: CASSREGGRTDTQYF; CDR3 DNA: TGCGCCAGCAGCCGAGAGGGGGGCCGCACAGATACGCAGTATTTT
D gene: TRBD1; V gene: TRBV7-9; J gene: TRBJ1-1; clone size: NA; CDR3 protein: CASSSPRDRALNTEAFF; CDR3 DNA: TGTGCCAGCAGCTCCCCCCGGGACAGGGCGCTTAACACTGAAGCTTTCTTT